Each of the 12 T cell receptor beta chains below was sequenced from the same sample in a study of T cell responses to AZD1222 COVID-19 vaccine. Produced via immunoSEQ multiplex PCR; TCRdb's table is partial and in-frame only. The repertoire holds around 140,000 clones, with more than 70% as singletons. The material sequenced was peripheral blood, taken on day 0 of AZD1222 vaccination. These receptors were collected from an adult in good health.

This chain connects TRBV4-3 to TRBJ1-4; 8 bases fit TRBD1. Germline loops: CDR1 LGHNA, CDR2 YSLEER. Losses at the gene ends were 5 bases for V and 4 bases for J; bases not matched to a gene: 6. The CDR3 runs 15 residues. CDR3 region: CASSSQTGVNEKLFF. In DNA form, the CDR3 reads TGCGCCAGCAGCTCACAGACAGGGGTTAATGAAAAACTGTTTTTT.

The chain carries TRBV6-5 and TRBJ1-2; D is unresolved. Germline V lookup: CDR1 MNHEY, CDR2 SVGAGI. The ends were cut back, 7 bases at V and 2 bases at J, with 17 bases in the middle. The CDR3 runs to 15 residues. The CDR3 nucleotides read TGTGCCAGCATATTGACGAGGGTGGGCAACTATGGCTACACCTTC. This translates into CASILTRVGNYGYTF.

A remark on this clone: The same CDR3 is also encoded by other DNA sequences in this sample. The chain is built from TRBV7-3 and TRBJ2-1; D call uncertain. The germline V gene has CDR1 SGHTA and CDR2 FQGTGA. The germline V and J ends were trimmed by 4 bases and 1 base, with 8 bases remaining between them. The CDR3 has 14 residues. CDR3 sequence: CASSSPGSYNEQFF. CDR3 bases: TGTGCCAGCAGCTCCCCTGGGTCCTACAATGAGCAGTTCTTC.

V is TRBV4-1 and J is TRBJ2-1, with 9 bases matching TRBD2. The CDR3 consists of 14 residues. The germline V gene encodes CDR1 MGHRA and CDR2 YSYEKL. After removal of 6 bases from V and 10 bases from J, the junction contained 10 bases not matched to a gene. In DNA form, the CDR3 reads TGCGCCAGCAGGGTGGGGCTAGCGGGATTAGAGCAGTTCTTC. Translating gives CASRVGLAGLEQFF.

CDR3 nucleotides: TGTGCCAGCAGCCAAACCAGTTTGAATCAGCCCCAGCATTTT. Its protein product is CASSQTSLNQPQHF. This rearrangement joins TRBV4-2 to TRBJ1-5; no clear D gene. The CDR3 has 14 residues. CDR1 and CDR2 (germline): LGHNA, YNFKEQ. V lost 2 bases to trimming and J lost 4 bases, with 9 bases between them.

The V call is TRBV28, the J call TRBJ1-4; D not resolved. CDR1 MDHEN and CDR2 SYDVKM come from the germline V gene. The CDR3 contains 14 residues. Trimming took 8 bases from V and 7 from J, leaving 17 bases between them. The CDR3 coding sequence is TGTGCCAGCGGTTCCCCGCGGGTGGGTGAAAAACTGTTTTTT. This translates into CASGSPRVGEKLFF.

The chain is built from TRBV2 and TRBJ2-7, with 11 bases matching TRBD2. V was clipped by 8 bases and J by 4 bases; unmatched bases: 19. CDR1 and CDR2 from the germline V gene are SNHLY and FYNNEI. The CDR3 contains 18 residues. The CDR3 spells CASGDSSGGPGKPYEQYF. The CDR3 bases are TGTGCCAGCGGGGATTCTAGCGGGGGGCCCGGTAAACCTTACGAGCAGTACTTC.

V is TRBV7-8 and J is TRBJ1-2; maybe TRBD1 (5 bases). There are 13 residues in the CDR3. In germline, CDR1 is SGHVS, CDR2 FQNEAQ. V was shortened by 5 bases and J by 7 bases, with 14 bases between the two germline ends. The DNA for the CDR3 is TGTGCCAGCAGCATTGACAGAACGGGTGGCTACACCTTC. Its translation: CASSIDRTGGYTF. Full variable domain (outside the CDR3, taken from reference TRBV7-8 and TRBJ1-2): GAGVSQSPRYKVAKRGQDVALRCDPISGHVSLFWYQQALGQGPEFLTYFQNEAQLDKSGLPSDRFFAERPEGSVSTLKIQRTQQEDSAVYLCASSIDRTGGYTFGSGTRLTVV.

The chain combines TRBV20-1 with TRBJ1-4; perhaps TRBD1 as D (6 bases). CDR1 and CDR2 (germline): DFQATT, SNEGSKA (reference sequence). This CDR3 comprises 15 residues. V gave up 3 bases and J gave up 4 bases, with 15 bases separating them. CDR3 protein: CSASDRRGDNEKLFF. CDR3 coding DNA: TGCAGTGCTAGTGACAGGAGGGGGGATAATGAAAAACTGTTTTTT.

V and J are TRBV7-9 and TRBJ2-7; the D gene is possibly TRBD2 (6 bases). Trimming cost V 5 bases and J 2 bases, with 13 bases left between them. The CDR3 is 14 residues long. Germline CDR1 and CDR2: SEHNR and FQNEAQ (reference sequence). CDR3 sequence (DNA): TGTGCCAGCAGCCAGCCCGGAGGGACCTACGAGCAGTACTTC. It codes for CASSQPGGTYEQYF.

V usage is TRBV7-2 and J usage is TRBJ1-5, with D perhaps matching TRBD1 (5 bases). Trimming left V 1 base short and J 2 bases short, with 12 bases between. The CDR3 has 16 amino acids. Germline lookup yields CDR1 SGHTA and CDR2 FQGNSA. CDR3 DNA sequence: TGTGCCAGCAGCTTAGGTCCGGGGGTAGGCAATCAGCCCCAGCATTTT. Its protein product is CASSLGPGVGNQPQHF.

This chain joins TRBV7-2 and TRBJ2-7, with 8 bases fitting TRBD1. V was pared by 7 bases and J by 4 bases, with 12 bases of the junction left unmatched. CDR3 length: 15 residues. From germline, CDR1 is SGHTA and CDR2 FQGNSA. The CDR3 sequence is CASTPRGQGRYEQYF. The CDR3 coding sequence is TGTGCCAGCACCCCCCGAGGACAGGGAAGGTACGAGCAGTACTTC.